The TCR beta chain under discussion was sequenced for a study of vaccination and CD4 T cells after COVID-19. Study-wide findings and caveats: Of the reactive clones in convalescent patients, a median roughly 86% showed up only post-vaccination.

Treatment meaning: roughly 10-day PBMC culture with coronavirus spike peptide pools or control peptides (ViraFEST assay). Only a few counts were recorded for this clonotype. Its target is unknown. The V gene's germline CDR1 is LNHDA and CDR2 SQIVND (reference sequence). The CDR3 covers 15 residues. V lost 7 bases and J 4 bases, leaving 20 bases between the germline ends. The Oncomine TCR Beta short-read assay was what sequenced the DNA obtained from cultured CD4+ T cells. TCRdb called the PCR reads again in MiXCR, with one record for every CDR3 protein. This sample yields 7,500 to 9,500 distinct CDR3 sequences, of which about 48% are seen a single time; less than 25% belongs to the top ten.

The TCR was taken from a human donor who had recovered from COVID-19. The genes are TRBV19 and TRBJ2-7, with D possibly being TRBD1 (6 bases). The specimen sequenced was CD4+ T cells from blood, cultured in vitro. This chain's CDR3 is CASTSWGPWGYEQYF. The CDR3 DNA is TGTGCCAGTACCTCCTGGGGGCCATGGGGTTACGAGCAGTACTTC.